The 12 T cell receptor beta chains below were found in one sample sequenced in a study of T cell clonality in common variable immunodeficiency. Study-level points and caveats: Fewer deletions and N-nucleotide insertions were reportedly seen in common variable immunodeficiency TCR beta sequences.

Antigens of these TCRs are unknown. Using immunoSEQ multiplex PCR, the repertoire was profiled, and TCRdb retains in-frame clones only, with some absent. This record lists 25,000 to 30,000 clones, none seen once only, and the top ten clones contain around 3%. The sequenced sample consisted of peripheral blood mononuclear cells. These TCRs come from a human donor with common variable immunodeficiency.

As concerns this clone: The read terminates 3 residues before the CDR3 end, so the remaining end is supplied by the germline J gene. This sequence joins TRBV7-9 and TRBJ1-1, with 8 bases that match TRBD1. Germline trimming cut 4 bases from V and 3 bases from J; bases unmatched to any gene: 7. The CDR3 spans 15 residues. Looked up from germline, CDR1 is SEHNR and CDR2 is FQNEAQ (reference sequence). The CDR3 region is CASSSRQGLDTEAFF. The covered CDR3 bases are TGTGCCAGCAGCTCGCGACAGGGGTTGGACACTGAA.

Concerning this clone itself: From the germline J gene comes the end of the CDR3, since the read stops 3 residues before it. The V gene is TRBV20-1, the J gene TRBJ1-3; unclear D gene. Germline assignment: CDR1 DFQATT and CDR2 SNEGSKA (reference sequence). The V end was cut by 3 bases, the J end by 2 bases, with 11 bases between. The CDR3 covers 14 residues. The CDR3 bases that were read are TGCAGTGCTAGCTATGCCGGTACTGGAAACACC. It codes for CSASYAGTGNT. The complete CDR3 sequence is CSASYAGTGNTIYF.

This clone occurred many times. From the germline J gene comes the end of the CDR3, since the read stops 3 residues before it. The V call is TRBV5-1, the J call TRBJ1-1, with 7 positions matching TRBD1. The CDR3 has 14 amino acids. Germline CDR1 is SGHRS and CDR2 is YFSETQ. The V and J ends lost 3 bases and 3 bases, in that order; junction bases with no gene match: 5. CDR3 DNA (partial): TGCGCCAGCAGCTATAACACAGGGGACACTGAA. This translates into CASSYNTGDTE. In full, the CDR3 reads CASSYNTGDTEAFF.

Notes on this clone: The read stops 3 residues short of the end of the CDR3; the missing end is completed from the germline J gene. The J gene is TRBJ1-1, the V gene TRBV20-1; D may be TRBD1 (5 bases). The CDR3 runs to 17 residues. From germline, CDR1 is DFQATT and CDR2 SNEGSKA (reference sequence). The V end lost 0 bases, the J end lost 4 bases, and 21 bases lay between the germline ends. The CDR3 spells CSARDLGGGAMGTEAFF. The part of the CDR3 DNA that was read is TGCAGTGCTAGAGATCTGGGTGGAGGGGCGATGGGCACTGAA.

At least ten counts were recorded for this clone. The read halts 3 residues ahead of the CDR3 end, with the missing end drawn from the germline J gene. This chain links TRBV14 with TRBJ1-1; D perhaps matches TRBD1 (5 bases). Germline lookup yields CDR1 SGHDN and CDR2 FVKESK. Trimming pared 3 bases from V and 0 bases from J, leaving 11 bases between. The CDR3 sequence is 15 residues long. Incomplete CDR3 DNA: TGTGCCAGCAGCCATAGAACAGGAATGAACACTGAA. This encodes CASSHRTGMNTE. The entire CDR3 protein is CASSHRTGMNTEAFF.

Turning to this clone: The CDR3 end falls 3 residues outside the read, so it is completed with the germline J gene. The chain couples TRBV2 to TRBJ2-7; possibly TRBD1 for D (7 bases). The ends were cut back, 4 bases at V and 0 bases at J, with 13 bases in the middle. The CDR3 sequence is 15 residues long. Germline V gene data show CDR1 as SNHLY and CDR2 as FYNNEI. The CDR3 region is CASSVRQGGSYEQYF. CDR3 DNA (partial): TGTGCCAGCAGTGTCCGACAGGGAGGCTCCTACGAG.

This clone has at least ten counts. Here the CDR3 reads CSAGQGRETQYF. The DNA read from the CDR3 is TGCAGCGCGGGACAGGGGCGAGAGACC. The chain recombines TRBV29-1 with TRBJ2-5, with TRBD1 matching 10 bases. The read gets to within 3 residues of the CDR3 end, and the germline J gene fills in the rest. V dropped 7 bases and J dropped 4; count of bases not matched to a gene: 3. The CDR3 sequence is 12 residues long. The germline CDR1 and CDR2 sequences are SQVTM and ANQGSEA.

Regarding this clone: The DNA ends 3 residues before the CDR3 does, and the rest of the CDR3 is filled in from the germline J gene. J is TRBJ2-1 and V is TRBV19; D possibly corresponds to TRBD2 (6 bases). The CDR3 is 14 amino acids. V shed 5 bases and J shed 3 bases, with 11 bases lying between them. Germline lookup yields CDR1 LNHDA and CDR2 SQIVND (reference sequence). CDR3 DNA, as far as it was read: TGTGCCAGTAGTCTGCGGAGGGGCTACAATGAG. It specifies CASSLRRGYNE. The whole CDR3 is CASSLRRGYNEQFF.

This clone came up a few times. The part of the CDR3 DNA that was read is TGCAGTGCTAGAGATTCCGGCAATCAGCCC. It translates to CSARDSGNQP. The CDR3 as a whole reads CSARDSGNQPQHF. The V call is TRBV20-1, the J call TRBJ1-5, with no clear D. From the germline J gene comes the end of the CDR3, since the read stops 3 residues before it. The CDR3 is made up of 13 amino acids. The V gene lost 0 bases and the J gene lost 2 bases, with 5 bases spanning the gap. From germline, CDR1 is DFQATT and CDR2 SNEGSKA (reference sequence).

The sample holds many counts of this clone. The CDR3 goes on 3 residues after the read ends, and that part is filled in from the germline J gene. V is TRBV18 and J is TRBJ2-3, with 7 bases that match TRBD2. Germline V lookup: CDR1 KGHSH, CDR2 LQKENI. The V and J ends lost 2 bases and 2 bases, in that order; junction bases with no gene match: 4. This CDR3 has 15 residues. CDR3 DNA (partial): TGTGCCAGCTCACCAACTAGCGTAAACACAGATACG. Translating it yields CASSPTSVNTDT. The full CDR3 protein reads CASSPTSVNTDTQYF.

This clone was observed a few times. The read is 3 residues too short to cover the CDR3 end, so that end is filled in from the germline J gene. The chain carries TRBV2 and TRBJ2-7; tentative D call: TRBD2 (5 bases). The CDR3 sequence is 14 residues long. Germline V gene sequence: CDR1 SNHLY, CDR2 FYNNEI. With 3 bases removed from V and 3 bases from J, the gap between germline ends came to 12 bases. This chain's CDR3 is CASSDVLVDYEQYF. The sequenced part of the CDR3 DNA is TGTGCCAGCAGTGACGTACTAGTCGACTACGAG.

In its sample, this clone was seen many times. The read is 3 residues too short to cover the CDR3 end, so that end is filled in from the germline J gene. This chain connects TRBV30 to TRBJ1-1, with 9 nucleotides matching TRBD1. The CDR3 runs to 14 residues. Germline V gene data show CDR1 as GTSNPN and CDR2 as SVGIG (reference sequence). The J segment lost 1 base and the V segment lost 5 bases, leaving 5 bases of the junction unmatched. The CDR3 sequence is CAWGTGYGNTEAFF. The CDR3 DNA, read in part, is TGTGCCTGGGGGACAGGGTATGGGAACACTGAA.